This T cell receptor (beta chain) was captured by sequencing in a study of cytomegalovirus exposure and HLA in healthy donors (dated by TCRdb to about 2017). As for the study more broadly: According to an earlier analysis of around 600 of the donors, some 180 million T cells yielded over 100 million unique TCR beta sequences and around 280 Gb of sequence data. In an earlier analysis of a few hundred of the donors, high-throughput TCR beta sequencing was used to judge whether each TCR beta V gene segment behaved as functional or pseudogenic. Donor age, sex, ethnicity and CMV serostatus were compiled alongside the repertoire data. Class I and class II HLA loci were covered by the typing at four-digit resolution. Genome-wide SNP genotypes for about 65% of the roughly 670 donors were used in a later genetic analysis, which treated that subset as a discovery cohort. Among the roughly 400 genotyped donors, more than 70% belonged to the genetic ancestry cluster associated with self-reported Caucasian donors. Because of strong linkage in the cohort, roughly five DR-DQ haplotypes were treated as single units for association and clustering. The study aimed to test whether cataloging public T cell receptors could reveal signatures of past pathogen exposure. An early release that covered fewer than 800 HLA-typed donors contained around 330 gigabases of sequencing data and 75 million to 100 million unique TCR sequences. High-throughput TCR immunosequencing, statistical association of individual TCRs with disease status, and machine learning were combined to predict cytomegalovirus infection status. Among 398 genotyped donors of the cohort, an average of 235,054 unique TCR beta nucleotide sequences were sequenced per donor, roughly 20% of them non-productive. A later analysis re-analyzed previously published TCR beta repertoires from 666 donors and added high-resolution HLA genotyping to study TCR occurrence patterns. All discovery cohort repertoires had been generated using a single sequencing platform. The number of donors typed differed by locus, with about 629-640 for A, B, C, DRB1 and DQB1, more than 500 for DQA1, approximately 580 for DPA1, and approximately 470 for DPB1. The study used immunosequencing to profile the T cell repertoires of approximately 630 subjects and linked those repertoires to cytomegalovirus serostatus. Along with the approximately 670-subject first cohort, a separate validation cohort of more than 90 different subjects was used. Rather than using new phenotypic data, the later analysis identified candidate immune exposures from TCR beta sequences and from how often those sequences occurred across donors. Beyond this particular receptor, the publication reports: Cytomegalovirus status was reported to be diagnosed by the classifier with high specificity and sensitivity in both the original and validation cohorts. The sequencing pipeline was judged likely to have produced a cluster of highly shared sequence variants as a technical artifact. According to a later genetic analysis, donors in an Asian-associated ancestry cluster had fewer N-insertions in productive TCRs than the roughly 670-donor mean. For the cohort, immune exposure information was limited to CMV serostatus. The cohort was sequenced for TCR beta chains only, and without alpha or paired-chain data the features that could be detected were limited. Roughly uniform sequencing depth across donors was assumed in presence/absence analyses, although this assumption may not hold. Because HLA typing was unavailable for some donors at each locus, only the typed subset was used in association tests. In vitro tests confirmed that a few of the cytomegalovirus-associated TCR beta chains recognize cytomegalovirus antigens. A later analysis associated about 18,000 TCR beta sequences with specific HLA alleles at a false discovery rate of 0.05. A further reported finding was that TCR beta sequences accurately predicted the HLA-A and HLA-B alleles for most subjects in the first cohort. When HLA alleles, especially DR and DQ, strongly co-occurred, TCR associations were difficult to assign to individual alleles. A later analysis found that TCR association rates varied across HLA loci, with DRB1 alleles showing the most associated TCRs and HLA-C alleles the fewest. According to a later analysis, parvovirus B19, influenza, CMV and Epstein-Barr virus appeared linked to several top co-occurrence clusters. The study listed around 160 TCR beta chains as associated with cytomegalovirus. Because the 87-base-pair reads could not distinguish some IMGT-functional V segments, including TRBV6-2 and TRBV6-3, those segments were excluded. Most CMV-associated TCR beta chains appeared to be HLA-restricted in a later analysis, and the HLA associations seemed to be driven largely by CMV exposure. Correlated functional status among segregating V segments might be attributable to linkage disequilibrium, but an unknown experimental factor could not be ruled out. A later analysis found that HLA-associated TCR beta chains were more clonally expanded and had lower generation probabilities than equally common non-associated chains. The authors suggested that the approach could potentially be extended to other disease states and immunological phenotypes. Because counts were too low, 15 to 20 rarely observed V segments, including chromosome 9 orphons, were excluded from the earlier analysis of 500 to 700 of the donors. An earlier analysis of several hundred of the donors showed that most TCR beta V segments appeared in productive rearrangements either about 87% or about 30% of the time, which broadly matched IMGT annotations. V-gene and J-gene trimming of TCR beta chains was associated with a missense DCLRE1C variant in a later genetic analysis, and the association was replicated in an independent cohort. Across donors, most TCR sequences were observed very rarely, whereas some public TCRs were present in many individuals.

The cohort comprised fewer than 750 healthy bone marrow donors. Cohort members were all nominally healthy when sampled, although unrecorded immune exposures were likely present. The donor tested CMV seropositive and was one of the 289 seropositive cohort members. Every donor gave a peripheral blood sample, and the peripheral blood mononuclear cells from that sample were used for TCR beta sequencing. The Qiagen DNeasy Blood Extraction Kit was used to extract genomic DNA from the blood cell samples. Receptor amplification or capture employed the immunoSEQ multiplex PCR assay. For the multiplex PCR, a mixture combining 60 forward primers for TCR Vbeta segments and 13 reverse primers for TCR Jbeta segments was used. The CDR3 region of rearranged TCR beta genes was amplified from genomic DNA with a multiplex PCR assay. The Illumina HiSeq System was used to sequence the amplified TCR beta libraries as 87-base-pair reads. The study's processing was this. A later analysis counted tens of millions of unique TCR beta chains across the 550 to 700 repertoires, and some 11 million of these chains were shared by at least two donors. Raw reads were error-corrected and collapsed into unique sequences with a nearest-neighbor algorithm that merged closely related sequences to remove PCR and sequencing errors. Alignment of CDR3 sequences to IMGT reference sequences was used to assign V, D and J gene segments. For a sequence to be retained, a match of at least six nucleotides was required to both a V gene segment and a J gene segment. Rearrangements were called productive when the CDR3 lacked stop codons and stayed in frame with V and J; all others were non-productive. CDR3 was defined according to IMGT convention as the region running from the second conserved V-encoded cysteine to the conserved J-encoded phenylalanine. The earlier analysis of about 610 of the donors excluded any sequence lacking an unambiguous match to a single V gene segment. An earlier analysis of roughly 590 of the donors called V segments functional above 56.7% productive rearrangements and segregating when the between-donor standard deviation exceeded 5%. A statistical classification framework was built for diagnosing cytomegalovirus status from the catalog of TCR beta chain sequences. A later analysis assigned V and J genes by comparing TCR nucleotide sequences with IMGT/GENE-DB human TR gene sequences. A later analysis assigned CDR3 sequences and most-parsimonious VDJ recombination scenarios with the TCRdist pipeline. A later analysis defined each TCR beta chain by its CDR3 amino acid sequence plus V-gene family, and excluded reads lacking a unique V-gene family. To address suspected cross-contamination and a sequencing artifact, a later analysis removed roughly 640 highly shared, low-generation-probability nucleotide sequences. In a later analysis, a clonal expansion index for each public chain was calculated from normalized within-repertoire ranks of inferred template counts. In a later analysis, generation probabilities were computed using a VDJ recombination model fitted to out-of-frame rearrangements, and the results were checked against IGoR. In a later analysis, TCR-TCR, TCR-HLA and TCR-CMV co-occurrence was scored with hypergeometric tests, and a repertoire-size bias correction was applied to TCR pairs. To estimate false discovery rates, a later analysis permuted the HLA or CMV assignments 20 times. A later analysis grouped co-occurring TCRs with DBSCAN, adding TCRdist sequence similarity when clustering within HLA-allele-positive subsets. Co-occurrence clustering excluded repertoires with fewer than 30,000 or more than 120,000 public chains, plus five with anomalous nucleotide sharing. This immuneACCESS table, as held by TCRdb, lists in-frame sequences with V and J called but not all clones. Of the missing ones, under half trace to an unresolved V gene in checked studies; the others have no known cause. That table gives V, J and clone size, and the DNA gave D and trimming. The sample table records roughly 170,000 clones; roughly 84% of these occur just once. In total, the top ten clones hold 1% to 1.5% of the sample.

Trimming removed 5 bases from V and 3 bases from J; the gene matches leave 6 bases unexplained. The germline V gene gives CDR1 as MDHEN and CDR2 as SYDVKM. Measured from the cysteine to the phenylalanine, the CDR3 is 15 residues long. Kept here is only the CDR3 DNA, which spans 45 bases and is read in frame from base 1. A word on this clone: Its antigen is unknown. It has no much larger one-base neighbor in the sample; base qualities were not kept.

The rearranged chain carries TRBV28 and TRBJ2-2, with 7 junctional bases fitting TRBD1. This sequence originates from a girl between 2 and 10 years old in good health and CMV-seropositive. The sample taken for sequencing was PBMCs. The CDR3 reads CASSAQDRDTGELFF. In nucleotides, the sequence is TGTGCCAGCAGTGCCCAAGACAGGGACACCGGGGAGCTGTTTTTT.